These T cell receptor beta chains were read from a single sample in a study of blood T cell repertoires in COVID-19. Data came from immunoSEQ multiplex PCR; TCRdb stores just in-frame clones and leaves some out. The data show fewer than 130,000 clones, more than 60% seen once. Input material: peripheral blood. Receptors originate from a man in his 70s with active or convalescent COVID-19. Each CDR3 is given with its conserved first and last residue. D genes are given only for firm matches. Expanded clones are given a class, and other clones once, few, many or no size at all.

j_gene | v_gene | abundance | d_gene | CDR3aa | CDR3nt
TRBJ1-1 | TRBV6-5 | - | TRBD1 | CASSFTGDTEAFF | TGTGCCAGCAGTTTTACAGGGGACACTGAAGCTTTCTTT
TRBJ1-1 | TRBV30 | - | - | CAWSVQNIMNTEAFF | TGTGCCTGGAGTGTACAAAACATTATGAACACTGAAGCTTTCTTT
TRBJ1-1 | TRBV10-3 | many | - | CAISESTVTTEAFF | TGTGCCATCAGTGAGTCGACAGTGACCACTGAAGCTTTCTTT
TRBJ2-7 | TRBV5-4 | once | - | CASSLGRYSYEQYF | TGTGCCAGCAGCTTGGGCAGATACTCCTACGAGCAGTACTTC
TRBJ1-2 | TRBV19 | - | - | CASSSLTGQGWGSAYGYTF | TGTGCCAGTAGTTCTCTTACCGGGCAGGGTTGGGGATCAGCCTATGGCTACACCTTC
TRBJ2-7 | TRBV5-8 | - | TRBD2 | CASSFGGAENYEQYF | TGTGCCAGCAGCTTCGGGGGGGCGGAAAACTACGAGCAGTACTTC
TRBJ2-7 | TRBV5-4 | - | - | CASSLVGISYEQYF | TGTGCCAGCAGCTTGGTCGGTATTTCCTACGAGCAGTACTTC
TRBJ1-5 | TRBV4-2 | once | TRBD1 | CASSYGTDNQPQHF | TGTGCCAGCAGCTACGGGACAGATAATCAGCCCCAGCATTTT
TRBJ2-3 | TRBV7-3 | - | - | CASSLSTDTQYF | TGTGCCAGCAGCCTCAGCACAGATACGCAGTATTTT
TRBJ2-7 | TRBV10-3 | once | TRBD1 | CAIRQGHEQYF | TGTGCCATTCGACAGGGCCACGAGCAGTACTTC
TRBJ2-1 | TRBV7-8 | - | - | CASSTWREQFF | TGTGCCAGCAGCACGTGGAGGGAGCAGTTCTTC
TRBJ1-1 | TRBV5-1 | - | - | CASSFNGVVEAFF | TGCGCCAGCAGCTTTAACGGGGTTGTTGAAGCTTTCTTT
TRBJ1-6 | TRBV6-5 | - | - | CASSSVQGGGNSPLHF | TGTGCCAGCAGTTCCGTGCAGGGAGGGGGTAATTCACCCCTCCACTTT
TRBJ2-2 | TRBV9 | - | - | CASSVRGLTGELFF | TGTGCCAGCAGCGTACGGGGACTCACCGGGGAGCTGTTTTTT
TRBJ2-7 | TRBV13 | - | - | CASSLYRLTYEQYF | TGTGCCAGCAGCTTATACCGGTTAACCTACGAGCAGTACTTC